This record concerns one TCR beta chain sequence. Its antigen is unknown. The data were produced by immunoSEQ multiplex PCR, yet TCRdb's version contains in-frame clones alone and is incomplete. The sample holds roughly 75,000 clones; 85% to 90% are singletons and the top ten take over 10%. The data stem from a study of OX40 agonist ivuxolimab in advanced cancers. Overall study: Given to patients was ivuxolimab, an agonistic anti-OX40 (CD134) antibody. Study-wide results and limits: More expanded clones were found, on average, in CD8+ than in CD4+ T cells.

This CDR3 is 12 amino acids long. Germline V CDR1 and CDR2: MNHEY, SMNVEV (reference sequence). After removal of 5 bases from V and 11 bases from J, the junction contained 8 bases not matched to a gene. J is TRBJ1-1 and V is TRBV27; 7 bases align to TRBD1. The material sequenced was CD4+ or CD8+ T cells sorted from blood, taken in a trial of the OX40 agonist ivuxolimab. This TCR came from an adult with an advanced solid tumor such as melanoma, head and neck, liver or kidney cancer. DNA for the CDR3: TGTGCCAGCAGTATCCAGGGGGGGAGGGCTTTCTTT. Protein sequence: CASSIQGGRAFF.